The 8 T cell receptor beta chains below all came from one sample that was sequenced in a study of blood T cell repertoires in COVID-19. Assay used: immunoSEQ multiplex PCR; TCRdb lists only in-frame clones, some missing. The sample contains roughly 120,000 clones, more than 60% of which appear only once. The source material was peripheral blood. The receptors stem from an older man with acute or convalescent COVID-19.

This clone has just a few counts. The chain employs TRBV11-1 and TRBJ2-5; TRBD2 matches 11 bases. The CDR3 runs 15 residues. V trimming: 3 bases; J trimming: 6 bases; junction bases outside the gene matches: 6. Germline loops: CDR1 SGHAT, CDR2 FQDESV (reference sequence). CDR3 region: CASSLVTSGEQTQYF. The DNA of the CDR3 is TGTGCCAGCAGCTTGGTGACTAGCGGGGAACAGACCCAGTACTTC.

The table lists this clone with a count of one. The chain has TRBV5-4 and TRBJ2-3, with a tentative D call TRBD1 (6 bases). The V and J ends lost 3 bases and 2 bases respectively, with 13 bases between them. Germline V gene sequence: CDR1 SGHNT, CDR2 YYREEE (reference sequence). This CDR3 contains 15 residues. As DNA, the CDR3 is TGTGCCAGCAGCTCGCCATCAGGGGACACAGATACGCAGTATTTT. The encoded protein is CASSSPSGDTDTQYF.

Here the CDR3 DNA reads TGTGCCAGCAGCTTAGCAGACAGGCTCCAGTACTTC. This sequence encodes CASSLADRLQYF. V gene TRBV7-2 combines with J gene TRBJ2-4, with D maybe TRBD1 (6 bases). The CDR3 consists of 12 residues. Germline-derived CDR1 and CDR2 are SGHTA and FQGNSA. Trimming left V 0 bases short and J 13 bases short, with 10 bases between.

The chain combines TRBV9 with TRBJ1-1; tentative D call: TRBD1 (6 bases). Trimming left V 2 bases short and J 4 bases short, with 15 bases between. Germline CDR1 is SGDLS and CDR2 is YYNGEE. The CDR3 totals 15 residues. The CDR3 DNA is TGTGCCAGCAGCGTTGGGGGGGCTCAGGGCACTGAAGCTTTCTTT. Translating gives CASSVGGAQGTEAFF. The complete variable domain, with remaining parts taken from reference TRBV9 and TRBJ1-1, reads DSGVTQTPKHLITATGQRVTLRCSPRSGDLSVYWYQQSLDQGLQFLIQYYNGEERAKGNILERFSAQQFPDLHSELNLSSLELGDSALYFCASSVGGAQGTEAFFGQGTRLTVV.

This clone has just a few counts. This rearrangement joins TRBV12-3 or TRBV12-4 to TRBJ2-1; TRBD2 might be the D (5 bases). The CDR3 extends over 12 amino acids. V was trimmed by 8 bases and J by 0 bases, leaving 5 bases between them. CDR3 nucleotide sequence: TGTGCCAGCCGGGACTCCTACAATGAGCAGTTCTTC. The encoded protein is CASRDSYNEQFF.

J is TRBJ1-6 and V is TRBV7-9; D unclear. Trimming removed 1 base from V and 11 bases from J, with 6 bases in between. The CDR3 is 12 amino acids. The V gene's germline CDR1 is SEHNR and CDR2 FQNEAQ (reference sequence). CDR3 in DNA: TGTGCCAGCAGCTTAGAGAGGCCACCCCTCCACTTT. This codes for CASSLERPPLHF. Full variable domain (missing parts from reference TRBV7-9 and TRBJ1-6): DTGVSQNPRHKITKRGQNVTFRCDPISEHNRLYWYRQTLGQGPEFLTYFQNEAQLEKSRLLSDRFSAERPKGSFSTLEIQRTEQGDSAMYLCASSLERPPLHFGNGTRLTVT.

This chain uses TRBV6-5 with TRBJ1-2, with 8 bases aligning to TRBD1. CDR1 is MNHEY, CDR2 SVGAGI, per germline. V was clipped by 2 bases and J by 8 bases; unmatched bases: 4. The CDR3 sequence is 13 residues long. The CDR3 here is CASSYDGQGGYTF. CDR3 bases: TGTGCCAGCAGTTACGACGGACAGGGCGGCTACACCTTC.

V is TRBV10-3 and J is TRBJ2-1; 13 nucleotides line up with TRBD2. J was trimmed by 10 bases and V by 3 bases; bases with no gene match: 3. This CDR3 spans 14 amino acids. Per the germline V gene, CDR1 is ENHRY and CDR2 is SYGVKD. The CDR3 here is CAISELAGGREQFF. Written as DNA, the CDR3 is TGTGCCATCAGTGAACTAGCGGGGGGGCGCGAGCAGTTCTTC.